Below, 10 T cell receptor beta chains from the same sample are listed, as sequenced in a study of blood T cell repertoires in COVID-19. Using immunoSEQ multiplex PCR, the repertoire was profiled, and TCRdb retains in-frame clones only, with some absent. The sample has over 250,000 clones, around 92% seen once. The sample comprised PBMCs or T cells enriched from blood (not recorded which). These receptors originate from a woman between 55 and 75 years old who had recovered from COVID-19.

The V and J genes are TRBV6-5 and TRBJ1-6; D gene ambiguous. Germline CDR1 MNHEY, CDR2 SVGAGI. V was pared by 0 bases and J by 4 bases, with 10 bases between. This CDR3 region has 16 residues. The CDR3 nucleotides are TGTGCCAGCAGTTACTCTGGCAGAGGGTATAATTCACCCCTCCACTTT. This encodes CASSYSGRGYNSPLHF.

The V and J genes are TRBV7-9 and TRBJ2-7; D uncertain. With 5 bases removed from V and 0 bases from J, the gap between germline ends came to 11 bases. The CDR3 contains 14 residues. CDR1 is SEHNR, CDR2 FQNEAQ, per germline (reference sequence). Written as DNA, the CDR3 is TGTGCCAGCAGCGGTCAGGCTTACTCCTACGAGCAGTACTTC. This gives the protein CASSGQAYSYEQYF. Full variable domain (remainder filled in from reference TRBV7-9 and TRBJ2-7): DTGVSQNPRHKITKRGQNVTFRCDPISEHNRLYWYRQTLGQGPEFLTYFQNEAQLEKSRLLSDRFSAERPKGSFSTLEIQRTEQGDSAMYLCASSGQAYSYEQYFGPGTRLTVT.

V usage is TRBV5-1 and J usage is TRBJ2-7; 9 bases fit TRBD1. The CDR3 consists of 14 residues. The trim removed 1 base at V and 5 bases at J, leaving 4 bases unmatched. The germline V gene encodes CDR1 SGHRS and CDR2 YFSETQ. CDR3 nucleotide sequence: TGCGCCAGCAGCTTGATGGGACAGGGTGACGAGCAGTACTTC. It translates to CASSLMGQGDEQYF.

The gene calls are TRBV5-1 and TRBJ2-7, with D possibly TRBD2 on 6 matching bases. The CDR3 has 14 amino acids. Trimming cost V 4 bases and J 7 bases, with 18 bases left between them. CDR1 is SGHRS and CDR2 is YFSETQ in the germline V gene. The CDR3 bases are TGCGCCAGCAGCGGGGTGGAGGGACTCTTTGAGCAGTACTTC. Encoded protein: CASSGVEGLFEQYF.

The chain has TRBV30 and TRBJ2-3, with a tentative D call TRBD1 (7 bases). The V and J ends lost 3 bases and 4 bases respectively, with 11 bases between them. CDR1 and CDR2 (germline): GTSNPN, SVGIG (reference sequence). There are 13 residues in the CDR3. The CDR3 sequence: CAWRFRGADTQYF. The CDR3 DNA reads TGTGCCTGGAGGTTCAGGGGGGCAGATACGCAGTATTTT.

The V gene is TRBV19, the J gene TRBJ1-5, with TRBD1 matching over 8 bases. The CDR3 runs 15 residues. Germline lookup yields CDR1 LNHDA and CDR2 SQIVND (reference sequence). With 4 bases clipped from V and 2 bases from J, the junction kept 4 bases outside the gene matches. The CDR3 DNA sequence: TGTGCCAGTAGTAGGACAGGGTACGGCAATCAGCCCCAGCATTTT. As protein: CASSRTGYGNQPQHF.

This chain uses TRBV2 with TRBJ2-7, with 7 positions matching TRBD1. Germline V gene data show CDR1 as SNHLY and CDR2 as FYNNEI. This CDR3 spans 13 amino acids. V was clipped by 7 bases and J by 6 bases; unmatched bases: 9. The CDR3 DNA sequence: TGTGCCAGCACCCAAGAGTACAGGGGCGAGCAGTACTTC. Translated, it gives CASTQEYRGEQYF. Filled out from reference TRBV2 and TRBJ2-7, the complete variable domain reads EPEVTQTPSHQVTQMGQEVILRCVPISNHLYFYWYRQILGQKVEFLVSFYNNEISEKSEIFDDQFSVERPDGSNFTLKIRSTKLEDSAMYFCASTQEYRGEQYFGPGTRLTVT.

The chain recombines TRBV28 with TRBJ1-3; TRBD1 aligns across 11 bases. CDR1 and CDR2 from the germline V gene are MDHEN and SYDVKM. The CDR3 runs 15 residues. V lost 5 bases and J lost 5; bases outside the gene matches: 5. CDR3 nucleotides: TGTGCCAGCAGTATAGGACAGGGGGCCAGAAACACCATATATTTT. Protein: CASSIGQGARNTIYF.

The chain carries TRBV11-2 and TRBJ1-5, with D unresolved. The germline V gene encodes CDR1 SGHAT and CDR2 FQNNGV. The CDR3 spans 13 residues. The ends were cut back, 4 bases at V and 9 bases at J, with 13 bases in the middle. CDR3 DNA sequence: TGTGCCAGCAGCTCGTCCCGGGAGACGCCCCAGCATTTT. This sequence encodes CASSSSRETPQHF.

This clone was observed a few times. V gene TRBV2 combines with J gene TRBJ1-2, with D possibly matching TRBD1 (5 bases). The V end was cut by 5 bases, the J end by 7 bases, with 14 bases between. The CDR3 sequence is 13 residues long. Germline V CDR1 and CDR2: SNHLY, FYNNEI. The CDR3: CASSFRAWGGYTF. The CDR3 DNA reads TGTGCCAGCAGTTTCAGGGCCTGGGGTGGCTACACCTTC.